Each of the 29 T cell receptor beta chains below was sequenced from the same sample in a study of blood T cell repertoires in COVID-19. Clones were read by immunoSEQ multiplex PCR, and TCRdb kept only the in-frame ones, dropping some. The sample shows 220,000 or so clones, roughly 80% of them seen only once. Source material: peripheral blood. The receptors here all came from an elderly woman with COVID-19, enrolled during active disease.

CDR3 nucleotide sequence: TGTGCCAGCAGCTATGGGCCCGGGGCCAACGTCCTGACTTTC. Translating gives CASSYGPGANVLTF. The chain combines TRBV7-2 with TRBJ2-6; D not resolved. This CDR3 region has 14 residues. Germline values: CDR1 SGHTA, CDR2 FQGNSA. The V end lost 4 bases, the J end lost 4 bases, and 8 bases lay between the germline ends.

Here the CDR3 reads CASSPTLAEIAKNIQYF. The CDR3 DNA sequence: TGTGCCAGCTCACCCACTTTAGCGGAAATAGCCAAAAACATTCAGTACTTC. The chain has TRBV18 and TRBJ2-4; perhaps TRBD2 as D (6 bases). From germline, CDR1 is KGHSH and CDR2 LQKENI. Trimming left V 3 bases short and J 0 bases short, with 15 bases between. This CDR3 contains 17 residues. The whole variable domain, filled in from reference TRBV18 and TRBJ2-4, reads NAGVMQNPRHLVRRRGQEARLRCSPMKGHSHVYWYRQLPEEGLKFMVYLQKENIIDESGMPKERFSAEFPKEGPSILRIQQVVRGDSAAYFCASSPTLAEIAKNIQYFGAGTRLSVL.

The rearrangement links TRBV4-3 to TRBJ2-7, with 9 nucleotides matching TRBD1. Germline V gives CDR1 LGHNA, CDR2 YSLEER. There are 18 residues in the CDR3. The ends lost 1 base at V and 5 bases at J; junction bases unmatched: 15. The CDR3 reads CASSQGRLVTGQGNEQYF. CDR3 nucleotides: TGCGCCAGCAGCCAAGGTCGCCTAGTAACGGGACAGGGTAACGAGCAGTACTTC.

This clone was seen only a few times. The genes are TRBV10-1 and TRBJ2-7; 9 bases are a match to TRBD1. Looked up from germline, CDR1 is WNHNN and CDR2 is SYGVQD (reference sequence). V trimming: 2 bases; J trimming: 6 bases; junction bases outside the gene matches: 5. The CDR3 spans 14 residues. CDR3 nucleotides: TGCGCCAGCAGTGAGGGGACAGGGCTGGTCGAGCAGTACTTC. Its translation: CASSEGTGLVEQYF.

A single count supports this clone. The V gene is TRBV12-3 or TRBV12-4, the J gene TRBJ2-1; D may be TRBD2 (5 bases). Trimming removed 3 bases from V and 6 bases from J, with 9 bases in between. The CDR3 length is 13 residues. CDR3 DNA: TGTGCCAGCAGTTTTTTCGAGGGCAATGAGCAGTTCTTC. It is translated as CASSFFEGNEQFF.

The chain employs TRBV5-4 and TRBJ2-5; 8 nucleotides agree with TRBD2. The length of the CDR3 is 14 residues. The V and J ends lost 1 base and 5 bases, in that order; junction bases with no gene match: 4. In germline, CDR1 is SGHNT, CDR2 YYREEE (reference sequence). The CDR3 nucleotides read TGTGCCAGCAGCTTGAACTCGGGGGGGGAGACCCAGTACTTC. Residues: CASSLNSGGETQYF.

This sequence joins TRBV5-8 and TRBJ2-3; 8 bases align to TRBD2. This CDR3 is built from 15 residues. V trimming: 4 bases; J trimming: 2 bases; junction bases outside the gene matches: 6. The V gene's germline CDR1 is SGHTS and CDR2 YDEGEE. For the CDR3, the DNA is TGTGCCAGCAGCCGGGAAGGACTAGCCACAGATACGCAGTATTTT. This translates into CASSREGLATDTQYF.

The chain has TRBV18 and TRBJ1-1; D is uncertain. The germline gives CDR1 KGHSH, CDR2 LQKENI. The CDR3 contains 16 residues. Trimming left V 3 bases short and J 2 bases short, with 16 bases between. CDR3 in amino acids: CASSPRRVDSNTEAFF. The CDR3 DNA sequence: TGTGCCAGCTCACCCCGGAGGGTGGATTCTAACACTGAAGCTTTCTTT.

The V call is TRBV10-3, the J call TRBJ1-1; D perhaps matches TRBD1 (5 bases). CDR1 ENHRY and CDR2 SYGVKD come from the germline V gene. The CDR3 extends over 15 amino acids. With 3 bases removed from V and 1 base from J, the gap between germline ends came to 12 bases. The CDR3: CAISETGSRNTEAFF. The CDR3 DNA reads TGTGCCATCAGTGAAACAGGTTCCAGGAACACTGAAGCTTTCTTT.

This clone was seen more than once but under ten times. This chain joins TRBV13 and TRBJ2-4; 9 nucleotides align to TRBD1. V was clipped by 4 bases and J by 4 bases; unmatched bases: 5. The CDR3 spans 15 residues. CDR1 PRHDT and CDR2 FYEKMQ come from the germline V gene (reference sequence). CDR3 in amino acids: CASSSTGGAKNIQYF. Here the CDR3 DNA reads TGTGCCAGCAGCTCCACAGGGGGCGCGAAAAACATTCAGTACTTC.

The chain is built from TRBV14 and TRBJ1-6; no clear D. The CDR3 spans 13 residues. Germline CDR1 and CDR2: SGHDN and FVKESK. Trimming removed 4 bases at V and 7 bases at J, with 8 bases between. CDR3 protein: CASSPYVNSPLHF. The CDR3 DNA follows: TGTGCCAGCAGCCCCTACGTCAATTCACCCCTCCACTTT.

The rearrangement links TRBV28 to TRBJ2-7; TRBD2 might be the D (6 bases). V was trimmed by 5 bases and J by 0 bases, leaving 17 bases between them. The CDR3 is made up of 16 amino acids. Germline CDR1 and CDR2: MDHEN and SYDVKM. The CDR3: CASSNGRGESSYEQYF. Here the CDR3 DNA reads TGTGCCAGCAGTAATGGTCGCGGGGAGAGCTCCTACGAGCAGTACTTC.

This sequence joins TRBV9 and TRBJ2-1, with 8 bases lining up with TRBD2. The CDR3 loop spans 15 amino acids. Germline lookup yields CDR1 SGDLS and CDR2 YYNGEE. Trimming took 3 bases from V and 0 from J; bases not matched to a gene: 2. The CDR3 nucleotides are TGTGCCAGCAGCGACAGCGGGAGCTCCTACAATGAGCAGTTCTTC. Amino acid sequence: CASSDSGSSYNEQFF.

V usage is TRBV6-1 and J usage is TRBJ2-7; tentatively, D is TRBD2 (7 bases). Germline CDR1 is MNHNS and CDR2 is SASEGT. This CDR3 region has 16 residues. The V and J ends lost 3 bases and 0 bases respectively, with 15 bases between them. CDR3 region: CASSDYGGASSYEQYF. The CDR3 DNA reads TGTGCCAGCAGTGATTATGGGGGGGCAAGCTCCTACGAGCAGTACTTC.

The chain has TRBV13 and TRBJ1-6, with D perhaps matching TRBD1 (6 bases). This CDR3 contains 15 residues. V lost 5 bases and J 1 base, leaving 9 bases between the germline ends. Germline loops: CDR1 PRHDT, CDR2 FYEKMQ (reference sequence). CDR3 protein: CASSLDRSYNSPLHF. As DNA, the CDR3 is TGTGCCAGCAGCCTAGACAGGTCCTATAATTCACCCCTCCACTTT.

The rearrangement uses TRBV7-2 and TRBJ1-1, with 10 bases matching TRBD1. CDR1 is SGHTA, CDR2 FQGNSA, per germline. This CDR3 has 13 residues. V dropped 5 bases and J dropped 5; count of bases not matched to a gene: 2. Here the CDR3 reads CASSRTGGTEAFF. The CDR3 DNA reads as TGTGCCAGCAGCAGGACAGGGGGAACTGAAGCTTTCTTT. The full variable domain, its missing parts supplied by reference TRBV7-2 and TRBJ1-1, is GAGVSQSPSNKVTEKGKDVELRCDPISGHTALYWYRQSLGQGLEFLIYFQGNSAPDKSGLPSDRFSAERTGGSVSTLTIQRTQQEDSAVYLCASSRTGGTEAFFGQGTRLTVV.

The chain couples TRBV10-3 to TRBJ1-5; D gene uncertain. Looked up from germline, CDR1 is ENHRY and CDR2 is SYGVKD. Trimming stripped 6 bases from V and 0 bases from J, with 6 bases between. This CDR3 has 13 residues. The CDR3 DNA follows: TGTGCCATCAGACAGTATAGCAATCAGCCCCAGCATTTT. It codes for CAIRQYSNQPQHF.

The chain links TRBV7-9 to TRBJ1-1, with 8 bases matching TRBD1. The CDR3 loop spans 13 amino acids. J lost 3 bases, V lost 4 bases, and 1 base had no gene match. Germline V CDR1 and CDR2: SEHNR, FQNEAQ (reference sequence). The CDR3, as DNA: TGTGCCAGCAGCTCGGACAGGGACACTGAAGCTTTCTTT. Its protein product is CASSSDRDTEAFF.

The V and J genes are TRBV28 and TRBJ1-6; no clear D. The CDR3 spans 14 residues. V lost 7 bases, J lost 4 bases, and 11 bases lay in between. Germline V gene sequence: CDR1 MDHEN, CDR2 SYDVKM. The CDR3 here is CASTLTDYNSPLHF. The CDR3 DNA follows: TGTGCCAGCACCTTAACTGATTATAATTCACCCCTCCACTTT. Drawing the rest from reference TRBV28 and TRBJ1-6, the complete variable domain is DVKVTQSSRYLVKRTGEKVFLECVQDMDHENMFWYRQDPGLGLRLIYFSYDVKMKEKGDIPEGYSVSREKKERFSLILESASTNQTSMYLCASTLTDYNSPLHFGNGTRLTVT.

The gene calls are TRBV7-3 and TRBJ1-6; 7 nucleotides align to TRBD1. V gave up 3 bases and J gave up 6 bases; unmatched junction bases: 2. This CDR3 is built from 14 residues. In germline, CDR1 is SGHTA, CDR2 FQGTGA. CDR3 residues: CASSFEGANSPLHF. The CDR3 DNA sequence: TGTGCCAGCAGCTTCGAGGGGGCTAATTCACCCCTCCACTTT.

This rearrangement joins TRBV3-1 (or the pseudogene TRBV3-2) to TRBJ1-1; D gene unclear. The germline V and J ends were trimmed by 1 base and 8 bases, with 8 bases remaining between them. The germline gives CDR1 LGHDT, CDR2 YNNKEL (reference sequence). The CDR3 consists of 12 residues. DNA for the CDR3: TGTGCCAGCAGCCAAGGCGGGTCCGAAGCTTTCTTT. Protein: CASSQGGSEAFF.

This sequence joins TRBV19 and TRBJ2-7; 8 bases line up with TRBD1. The CDR3 length is 14 residues. Germline-derived CDR1 and CDR2 are LNHDA and SQIVND (reference sequence). V shed 7 bases, J shed 0 bases, and the junction held 5 bases outside the gene matches. CDR3 residues: CASKETGDSYEQYF. The CDR3 coding sequence is TGTGCCAGTAAGGAGACAGGGGACTCCTACGAGCAGTACTTC.

The genes are TRBV19 and TRBJ2-5, with D perhaps matching TRBD1 (5 bases). There are 14 residues in the CDR3. Germline CDR1 LNHDA, CDR2 SQIVND (reference sequence). Trimming took 6 bases from V and 2 from J, leaving 13 bases between them. DNA for the CDR3: TGTGCCAGTAGCCGGACACGGGCACAAGAGACCCAGTACTTC. Amino acids: CASSRTRAQETQYF.

The chain joins TRBV4-1 to TRBJ1-5; tentatively, D is TRBD1 (6 bases). V gave up 2 bases and J gave up 6 bases, with 20 bases separating them. Germline lookup yields CDR1 MGHRA and CDR2 YSYEKL. The CDR3 covers 17 residues. Here the CDR3 DNA reads TGCGCCAGCAGCCAATCCCCGGCAGGGGCGCTGGGTCAGCCCCAGCATTTT. Residues: CASSQSPAGALGQPQHF.

In this sample, this clone turned up a few times. The V call is TRBV5-1, the J call TRBJ1-2, with D possibly matching TRBD1 (5 bases). V lost 4 bases to trimming and J lost 7 bases, with 17 bases between them. The length of the CDR3 is 14 residues. Per the germline V gene, CDR1 is SGHRS and CDR2 is YFSETQ. CDR3: CASSLEGRGLGYTF. The CDR3 DNA follows: TGCGCCAGCAGCCTGGAAGGGAGGGGACTTGGCTACACCTTC.

The gene calls are TRBV28 and TRBJ2-1; perhaps TRBD1 as D (6 bases). The CDR3 covers 13 residues. The V end was cut by 8 bases, the J end by 9 bases, with 17 bases between. CDR1 and CDR2 (germline): MDHEN, SYDVKM. In DNA, the CDR3 is TGTGCCAGCCTACAGGGTGGATTCGGTGAGCAGTTCTTC. Amino acids: CASLQGGFGEQFF.

This clone was seen only a few times. The chain couples TRBV10-3 to TRBJ1-5, with D perhaps matching TRBD1 (5 bases). The V and J ends lost 0 bases and 3 bases respectively, with 9 bases between them. The CDR3 runs to 15 residues. Germline CDR1 and CDR2: ENHRY and SYGVKD. The CDR3 loop reads CAISESSGINQPQHF. The CDR3 region has the DNA TGTGCCATCAGTGAGTCTTCAGGGATCAATCAGCCCCAGCATTTT.

The chain employs TRBV18 and TRBJ1-4; D not certain. There are 16 residues in the CDR3. Deletions cut 3 bases from V and 5 bases from J, with 16 bases between. CDR1 is KGHSH, CDR2 LQKENI, per germline. CDR3: CASSPTFGNLNEKLFF. CDR3 nucleotide sequence: TGTGCCAGCTCACCGACATTCGGCAACCTGAATGAAAAACTGTTTTTT. Using reference TRBV18 and TRBJ1-4 for the parts outside the CDR3, the full variable domain is NAGVMQNPRHLVRRRGQEARLRCSPMKGHSHVYWYRQLPEEGLKFMVYLQKENIIDESGMPKERFSAEFPKEGPSILRIQQVVRGDSAAYFCASSPTFGNLNEKLFFGSGTQLSVL.

The chain couples TRBV12-2 to TRBJ1-2; the D segment call TRBD1 is taken from the table without a DNA check. TRBV12-2 is labeled a pseudogene. CDR3 length: 17 residues. The CDR3 nucleotides read TGTGCAAGTCGCTTAGACGGACAGGGAATACGAAACTATGGCTACACCTTC. Translating gives CASRLDGQGIRNYGYTF.